At least ten counts were recorded for the clone carrying this TCR beta chain. Its antigen is unidentified. The data stem from a study of T cell repertoires in cytomegalovirus infection. General study results and limits: Within the response measured ex vivo, HLA-C-restricted CMV-specific TCR beta clonotypes were dominant.

TCRdb passed the reads through MiXCR, listing each CDR3 protein once. The sample lists about 80,000 distinct CDR3 sequences, less than 4.5% seen once, with under 6% in the top ten. The sequence was collected from a human donor in good health (CMV status not recorded). Some clones in this sample may be carry-over from other donors' samples. The material sequenced was PBMCs.

CDR3: CASSPRDRGSPLHF. The CDR3 coding sequence is TGTGCCAGCAGCCCTCGGGACAGGGGTTCACCCCTCCACTTT. This rearrangement joins TRBV7-2 to TRBJ1-6; 10 bases align to TRBD1. The trim removed 5 bases at V and 9 bases at J, leaving 4 bases unmatched. This CDR3 is built from 14 residues. The V gene's germline CDR1 is SGHTA and CDR2 FQGNSA.